This T cell receptor beta chain was obtained from a study of blood T cell repertoires in COVID-19. Study-wide background: The United States, Italy and Spain were the sources of the acute and convalescent COVID-19 samples. T cells, B-cell-depleted T cells, or PBMCs supplied cDNA or gDNA.

TCRdb keeps only in-frame clones here, not all; method: immunoSEQ multiplex PCR. The data show around 280,000 clones, around 90% seen once. The CDR3 is 14 amino acids. The receptor comes from a woman aged 45-60 years who had recovered from COVID-19. The genes are TRBV21-1 and TRBJ1-4; TRBD1 is the table's D call, not checked against the DNA. TRBV21-1 is noted as a pseudogene. Sequenced input: peripheral blood. The CDR3 loop is CASTLWAKDEKLFF. The CDR3 DNA sequence: TGTGCCAGCACCCTCTGGGCCAAGGATGAAAAACTGTTTTTT.